The sequence of this TCR beta chain was determined in a study of blood T cell repertoires in COVID-19. Study context: Spain, Italy and the United States supplied samples that represented acute and convalescent COVID-19.

Sequencing was performed with immunoSEQ multiplex PCR; in TCRdb, only in-frame clones are kept and a portion is missing. Of around 370,000 clones in the sample, 70% to 90% were seen once. This clone came up once. Everyone who took part was about 18 to 89 years old, and they came from over 20 US areas. Participants' reported clinical history set cohort assignment. Cohort 3 recovery required two negative PCRs, clearance, or symptom resolution. The V gene's germline CDR1 is LNHDA and CDR2 SQIVND (reference sequence). This CDR3 is built from 16 residues. Trimming at V came to 5 bases and at J to 6 bases, leaving 13 bases not matched to a gene.

The receptor's source is a woman younger than 35 who had recovered from COVID-19. The V call is TRBV19, the J call TRBJ1-1; 9 nucleotides match TRBD1. Sequencing was performed on PBMCs or T cells enriched from blood (not recorded which). The CDR3 protein is CASSPTGGIVEAEAFF. For the CDR3, the DNA is TGTGCCAGTAGTCCAACAGGGGGCATCGTTGAGGCTGAAGCTTTCTTT.